What follows are 6 T cell receptor beta chains derived from one specimen sequenced in a study of T cell responses to AZD1222 COVID-19 vaccine (dated by TCRdb to about 2021). The sample's time point label is to be understood as: about 28 days (+/-7) after the second vaccine dose. Library prep was done by the immunoSEQ multiplex PCR assay. The clones in this table, taken by TCRdb from immuneACCESS, are in-frame only. Not every clone is retained; where verified, under half of the shortfall comes from an unresolved V gene, and the cause of the rest is unknown. The sample table lists 150,000 to 200,000 clones, about nine tenths of them with a count of one. Together, the top ten hold 1% to 1.5% of the sample. The sequenced sample was peripheral blood, obtained 28 days after the second AZD1222 dose. The source is an adult who received the AZD1222 COVID-19 vaccine.

This chain joins TRBV4-2 and TRBJ1-5; no firm D call. The CDR3 spans 14 residues. Germline loops: CDR1 LGHNA, CDR2 YNFKEQ. The V gene lost 3 bases and the J gene lost 6 bases, with 12 bases spanning the gap. In nucleotides, the CDR3 is TGTGCCAGCAGCCATGAAGCAAACACTCAGCCCCAGCATTTT. Translating it yields CASSHEANTQPQHF.

On this clone itself: One junction end does not reproduce the germline sequence, and a read error may be involved. The genes are TRBV5-4 and TRBJ2-1, with D uncertain. Germline V gene sequence: CDR1 SGHNT, CDR2 YYREEE (reference sequence). The CDR3 is made up of 13 amino acids. The CDR3 loop reads CASRLGSYNEQFF. Here the CDR3 DNA reads TGTGCCAGCAGATTGGGATCCTACAATGAGCAGTTCTTC. The full variable domain, completed using reference TRBV5-4 and TRBJ2-1, is ETGVTQSPTHLIKTRGQQVTLRCSSQSGHNTVSWYQQALGQGPQFIFQYYREEENGRGNFPPRFSGLQFPNYSSELNVNALELDDSALYLCASRLGSYNEQFFGPGTRLTVL.

The chain combines TRBV7-2 with TRBJ2-7, with D unresolved. Trimming took 3 bases from V and 0 from J, leaving 12 bases between them. The V gene's germline CDR1 is SGHTA and CDR2 FQGNSA. This CDR3 is built from 15 residues. In DNA form, the CDR3 reads TGTGCCAGCAGCTTCAGCGCCACTCACTCCTACGAGCAGTACTTC. Its translation is CASSFSATHSYEQYF.

V and J are TRBV7-2 and TRBJ1-1; TRBD1 matches at 7 bases. This CDR3 contains 14 residues. V gave up 2 bases and J gave up 4 bases; unmatched junction bases: 4. CDR1 is SGHTA, CDR2 FQGNSA, per germline. The DNA for the CDR3 is TGTGCCAGCAGCTTATTCAGGGGGGGCACTGAAGCTTTCTTT. It encodes CASSLFRGGTEAFF.

This clone has a handful of counts. This rearrangement joins TRBV4-2 to TRBJ1-1; weak D call: TRBD1 (5 bases). The germline gives CDR1 LGHNA, CDR2 YNFKEQ. The CDR3 runs 15 residues. V lost 0 bases, J lost 2 bases, and 10 bases lay in between. The CDR3 region has the DNA TGTGCCAGCAGCCAAGAGAGGGACTCAAACACTGAAGCTTTCTTT. Translated, it gives CASSQERDSNTEAFF.

This chain uses TRBV6-2 or TRBV6-3 with TRBJ1-5; D unclear. The V end was cut by 3 bases, the J end by 5 bases, with 14 bases between. Germline CDR1 and CDR2: MNHEY and SVGEGT. This CDR3 contains 15 residues. CDR3 sequence reads: CASSYARKVYQPQHF. CDR3 sequence (DNA): TGTGCCAGCAGTTATGCCAGGAAGGTATATCAGCCCCAGCATTTT.